This note documents a single TCR beta chain sequence. The clone's antigen remains unknown. Per-nucleotide qualities are absent, and no much larger clonotype sits a single base away. TCRbeta CDR3 regions were amplified from genomic DNA by means of the immunoSEQ Assay, a bias-controlled multiplex PCR. The paper's processing steps were these. The number of nucleated cells in each sample was estimated from the amplification of reference gene primers within the assay. To quantify the absolute abundance of each unique TCRbeta CDR3 rearrangement, sequence reads were collapsed and filtered. For each sample, productive Simpson clonality was calculated as the square root of Simpson's diversity index across productive rearrangements. Drawn from immuneACCESS, this table holds only the in-frame rearrangements with V and J called that TCRdb kept. Clones are partly lost; checked studies trace under half to an unresolved V gene and leave the rest unexplained. V and J calls plus clone size are reproduced from that table; the DNA served to infer D and trimming. Recorded for this sample are around 250,000 clones; 90% of them occurred a single time. The top ten clonotypes cover approximately 2.1% of the sample.

The source of the sample is a study of blood T cell repertoires in COVID-19 (dated by TCRdb to 2018 to 2021). A note on the overall study: Collaborator samples came from the United States, Italy and Spain and covered acute and convalescent phases of COVID-19. The prospective study material was composed of cDNA or gDNA derived from T cells, B-cell-depleted T cells, or PBMCs. Deeply sampled blood TCRbeta repertoires from subjects exposed to, actively infected with, or recovered from COVID-19 were included in the dataset. The repertoires were released in a freely available public database meant as a resource for research on the immune response to SARS-CoV-2. Samples were obtained from the ongoing ImmuneRACE study (first 160 participants) and from 1,254 subjects provided by 6 global collaborators. Sample metadata almost always included a de-identified subject ID, COVID-19 status, age in years and sex. Where HLA class I and class II types were available, the types were taken from metadata supplied by the sample provider, not from assay-based typing. The paper's findings and limits, for the study overall: The quantity of clinical and demographic metadata differed by source and by participant and was supplied without curation.

At one collaborating source in Seattle, patients were enrolled during active infection and were followed longitudinally through the course of disease. The collaborating institutions used their own protocols to collect whole blood in K2EDTA tubes. For TCRbeta analysis, collaborators shipped samples as frozen whole blood, isolated PBMCs, or DNA extracted from either of those sample types. Per the germline V gene (reference sequence), LNHDA is the CDR1 and SQIVND is the CDR2. Compared with germline, V lacks 7 bases and J lacks 3 bases; bases without a gene match: 5. The CDR3 contains 13 residues, cysteine and phenylalanine counted. Here the CDR3 DNA is all that survives: 39 bases in frame from base 1.

The V and J segments used are TRBV19 and TRBJ1-2, and TRBD1 matches 7 of the central bases. The clonotype comes from a woman between 55 and 75 years old with COVID-19, enrolled during active disease. The specimen was peripheral blood. The base sequence is TGTGCCAGTACTGCGGGACAGCACTATGGCTACACCTTC. The encoded protein is CASTAGQHYGYTF.